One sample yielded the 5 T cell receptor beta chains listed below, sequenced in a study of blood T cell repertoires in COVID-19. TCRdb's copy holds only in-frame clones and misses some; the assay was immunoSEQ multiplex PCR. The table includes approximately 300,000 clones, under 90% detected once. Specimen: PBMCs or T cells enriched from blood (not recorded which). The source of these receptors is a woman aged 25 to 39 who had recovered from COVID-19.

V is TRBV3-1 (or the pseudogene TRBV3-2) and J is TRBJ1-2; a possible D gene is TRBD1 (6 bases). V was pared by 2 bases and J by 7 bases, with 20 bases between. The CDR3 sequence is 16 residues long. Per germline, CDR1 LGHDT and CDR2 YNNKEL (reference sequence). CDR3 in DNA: TGTGCCAGCAGCCAATCGGGGGGGGCATCCGCCTTTGGCTACACCTTC. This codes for CASSQSGGASAFGYTF.

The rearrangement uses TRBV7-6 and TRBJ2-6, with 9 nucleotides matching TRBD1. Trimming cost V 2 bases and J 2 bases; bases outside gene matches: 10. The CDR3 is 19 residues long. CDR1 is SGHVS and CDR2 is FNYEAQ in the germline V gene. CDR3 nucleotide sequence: TGTGCCAGCAGCTTATACCGGACAGGGGAGGTCCCTGGGGCCAACGTCCTGACTTTC. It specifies CASSLYRTGEVPGANVLTF.

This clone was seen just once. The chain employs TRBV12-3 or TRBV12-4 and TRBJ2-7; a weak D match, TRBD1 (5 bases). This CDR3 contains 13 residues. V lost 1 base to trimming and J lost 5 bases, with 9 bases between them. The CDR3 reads CASSLEGIDEQYF. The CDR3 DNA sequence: TGTGCCAGCAGTTTAGAGGGGATTGACGAGCAGTACTTC.

CDR3 nucleotide sequence: TGCGCCAGCAGCTCCGGGAGAAGCACAGATACGCAGTATTTT. Translated, it gives CASSSGRSTDTQYF. The chain recombines TRBV5-1 with TRBJ2-3; D is perhaps TRBD2 (6 bases). Germline CDR1 and CDR2: SGHRS and YFSETQ. This CDR3 is 14 amino acids long. Trimming removed 3 bases from V and 0 bases from J, with 8 bases in between.

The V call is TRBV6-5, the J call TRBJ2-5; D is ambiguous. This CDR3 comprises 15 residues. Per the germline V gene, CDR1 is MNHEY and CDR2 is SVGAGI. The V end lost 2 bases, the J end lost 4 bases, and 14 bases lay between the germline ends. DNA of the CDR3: TGTGCCAGCAGTTACGATGGTAACACAAGAGAGACCCAGTACTTC. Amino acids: CASSYDGNTRETQYF.